This TCR beta chain was obtained from a study of control samples from healthy donors and cancer patients. Per the germline V gene, CDR1 is SNHLY and CDR2 is FYNNEI. Trimming cost V 1 base and J 0 bases; bases outside gene matches: 3. This CDR3 region has 16 residues. The repertoire was sequenced with immunoSEQ multiplex PCR; TCRdb's copy has only in-frame clones and lacks some. The table lists about 82,000 clones, 87% of them singletons. Source material: blood. The J gene is TRBJ1-5, the V gene TRBV2; 7 bases are shared with TRBD1. The clonotype originates from a man in his fifties or sixties in good health. CDR3 sequence reads: CASSEVTGISNQPQHF. As DNA, the CDR3 is TGTGCCAGCAGTGAAGTGACAGGGATTAGCAATCAGCCCCAGCATTTT.